This T cell receptor (beta chain) was sequenced in a study of post-analysis software for immune sequencing data. Study information: In terms of disease course, relapsing-remitting, secondary progressive and progressive-relapsing multiple sclerosis were included. Findings and caveats of the study: Compared with controls, patients had more of about 5 TRBV segments, including TRBV5-6, TRBV5-1 and TRBV20-1. There was significantly lower normalized Chao1 diversity in multiple sclerosis patients than in controls. By F measure, strong co-clustering occurred among samples prepared in the same batch.

V lost 2 bases to trimming and J lost 7 bases, with 10 bases between them. The CDR3 is made up of 12 amino acids. Germline V lookup: CDR1 SGHRS, CDR2 YFSETQ. Concerning this clonotype itself: The antigen is unknown.

Every TCR beta cDNA library bore unique molecular identifiers. T cells numbering roughly 1 to 10 million yielded roughly 0.5 million cDNA molecules. One entry per CDR3 protein, called by TCRdb with MiXCR from the PCR reads. The sample carries about 770,000 distinct CDR3 sequences, approximately 44% recorded once. The gene calls are TRBV5-1 and TRBJ2-7; a weak D match, TRBD1 (5 bases). The TCR comes from a girl aged 10-17 years with multiple sclerosis. Sequenced material: blood. Here the CDR3 DNA reads TGCGCCAGCAGCTTCAGGGTAAATGAGCAGTACTTC. It translates to CASSFRVNEQYF.